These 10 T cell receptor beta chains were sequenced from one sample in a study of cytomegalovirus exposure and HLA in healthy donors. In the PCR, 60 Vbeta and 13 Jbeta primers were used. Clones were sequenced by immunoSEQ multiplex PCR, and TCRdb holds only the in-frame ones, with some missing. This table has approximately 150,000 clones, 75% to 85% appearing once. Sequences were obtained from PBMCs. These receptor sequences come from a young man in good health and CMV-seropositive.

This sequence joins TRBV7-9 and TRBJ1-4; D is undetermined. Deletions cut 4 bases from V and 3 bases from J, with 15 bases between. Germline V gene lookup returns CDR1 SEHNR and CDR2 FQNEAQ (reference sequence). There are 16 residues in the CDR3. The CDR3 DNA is TGTGCCAGCAGCTCGCCGGCTCCGGGAGCTAATGAAAAACTGTTTTTT. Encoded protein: CASSSPAPGANEKLFF. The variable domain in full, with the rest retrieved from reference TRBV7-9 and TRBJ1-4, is DTGVSQNPRHKITKRGQNVTFRCDPISEHNRLYWYRQTLGQGPEFLTYFQNEAQLEKSRLLSDRFSAERPKGSFSTLEIQRTEQGDSAMYLCASSSPAPGANEKLFFGSGTQLSVL.

This CDR3 reads CASSPPSRESAGELFF. CDR3 coding DNA: TGTGCCAGCTCACCACCGAGCAGGGAAAGCGCCGGGGAGCTGTTTTTT. V usage is TRBV18 and J usage is TRBJ2-2; D is perhaps TRBD1 (5 bases). The CDR3 loop spans 16 amino acids. V was pared by 0 bases and J by 6 bases, with 14 bases between. The germline V gene has CDR1 KGHSH and CDR2 LQKENI.

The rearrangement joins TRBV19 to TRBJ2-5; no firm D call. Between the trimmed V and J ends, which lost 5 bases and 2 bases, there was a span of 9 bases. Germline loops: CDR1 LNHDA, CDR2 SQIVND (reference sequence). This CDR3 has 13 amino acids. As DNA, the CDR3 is TGTGCCAGTAGTGCCCGGTTGCAAGAGACCCAGTACTTC. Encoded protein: CASSARLQETQYF.

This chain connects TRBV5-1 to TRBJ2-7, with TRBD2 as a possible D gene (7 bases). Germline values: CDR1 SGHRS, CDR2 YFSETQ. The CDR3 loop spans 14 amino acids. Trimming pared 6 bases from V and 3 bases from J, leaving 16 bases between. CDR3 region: CASTSTGRVYEQYF. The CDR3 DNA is TGCGCCAGCACCAGTACAGGGAGGGTCTACGAGCAGTACTTC. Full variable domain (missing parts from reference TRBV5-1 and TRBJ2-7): KAGVTQTPRYLIKTRGQQVTLSCSPISGHRSVSWYQQTPGQGLQFLFEYFSETQRNKGNFPGRFSGRQFSNSRSEMNVSTLELGDSALYLCASTSTGRVYEQYFGPGTRLTVT.

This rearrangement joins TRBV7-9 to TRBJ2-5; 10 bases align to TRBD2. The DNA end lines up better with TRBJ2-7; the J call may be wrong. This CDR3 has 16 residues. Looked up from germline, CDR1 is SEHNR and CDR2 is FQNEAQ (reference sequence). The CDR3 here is CASSSLAGGPTYEQYF. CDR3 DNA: TGTGCCAGCAGCTCATTAGCGGGGGGTCCCACCTACGAGCAGTACTTC.

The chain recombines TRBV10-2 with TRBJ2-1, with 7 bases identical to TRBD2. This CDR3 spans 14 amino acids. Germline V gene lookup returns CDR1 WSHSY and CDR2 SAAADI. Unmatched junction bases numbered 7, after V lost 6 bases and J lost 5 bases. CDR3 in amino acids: CASRGGDPHNEQFF. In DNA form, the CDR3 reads TGCGCCAGCAGGGGGGGGGACCCCCACAATGAGCAGTTCTTC.

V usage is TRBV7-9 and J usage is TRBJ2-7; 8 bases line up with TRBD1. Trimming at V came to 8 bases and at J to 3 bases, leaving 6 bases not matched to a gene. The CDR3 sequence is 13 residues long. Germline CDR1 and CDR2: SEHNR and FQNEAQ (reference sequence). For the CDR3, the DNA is TGTGCCAGCTCCGGGACAGGAAACTACGAGCAGTACTTC. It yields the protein CASSGTGNYEQYF.

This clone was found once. CDR3 nucleotides: TGTGCCTGGAGTGAGGGACAGGAAAAACACACCTTC. Its protein product is CAWSEGQEKHTF. The gene calls are TRBV30 and TRBJ1-2; the match to TRBD1 covers 8 bases. The CDR3 is made up of 12 amino acids. The V gene end was trimmed by 1 base and the J gene end by 12 bases; junction bases not matched to a gene: 7. CDR1 is GTSNPN and CDR2 is SVGIG in the germline V gene (reference sequence).

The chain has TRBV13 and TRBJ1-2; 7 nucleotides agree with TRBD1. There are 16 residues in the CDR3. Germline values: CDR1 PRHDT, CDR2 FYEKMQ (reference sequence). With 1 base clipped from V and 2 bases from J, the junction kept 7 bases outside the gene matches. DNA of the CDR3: TGTGCCAGCAGCTTAGCCGGGACAGAGACCAACTATGGCTACACCTTC. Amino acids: CASSLAGTETNYGYTF.

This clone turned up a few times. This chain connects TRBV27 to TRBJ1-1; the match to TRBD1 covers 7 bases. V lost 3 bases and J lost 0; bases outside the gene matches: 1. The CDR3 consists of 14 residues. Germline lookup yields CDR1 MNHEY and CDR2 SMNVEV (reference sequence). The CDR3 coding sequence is TGTGCCAGCAGTTTGACAGGGATGAACACTGAAGCTTTCTTT. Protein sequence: CASSLTGMNTEAFF.